The 8 T cell receptor beta chains below were found in one sample sequenced in a study of OX40 agonist ivuxolimab in advanced cancers. The method was immunoSEQ multiplex PCR; TCRdb's version includes in-frame clones alone and lacks a portion of them. The table lists about 80,000 clones, around 85% of them singletons, with approximately 5.1% in the top ten. This specimen was CD4+ or CD8+ T cells sorted from blood, taken in a trial of the OX40 agonist ivuxolimab. The receptors here all came from an adult with an advanced solid tumor such as melanoma, head and neck, liver or kidney cancer.

The chain couples TRBV23-1 to TRBJ2-2, with D possibly TRBD1 on 6 matching bases. TRBV23-1 is noted as an ORF with a role that remains uncertain. The ends were cut back, 1 base at V and 1 base at J, with 16 bases in the middle. The CDR3 extends over 18 amino acids. The CDR3 nucleotides read TGCGCCAGCAGTCAATGCTCGGGGCAGGGGAGGAACACCGGGGAGCTGTTTTTT. As protein: CASSQCSGQGRNTGELFF.

The gene calls are TRBV28 and TRBJ1-3; a possible D gene is TRBD1 (5 bases). CDR1 and CDR2 from the germline V gene are MDHEN and SYDVKM. The V and J ends lost 5 bases and 1 base respectively, with 9 bases between them. This CDR3 is built from 14 residues. The CDR3 protein is CASSPSGSGNTIYF. The CDR3 DNA follows: TGTGCCAGCAGTCCATCAGGGTCTGGAAACACCATATATTTT. The entire variable domain, with the rest obtained from reference TRBV28 and TRBJ1-3, is as follows: DVKVTQSSRYLVKRTGEKVFLECVQDMDHENMFWYRQDPGLGLRLIYFSYDVKMKEKGDIPEGYSVSREKKERFSLILESASTNQTSMYLCASSPSGSGNTIYFGEGSWLTVV.

This chain joins TRBV7-6 and TRBJ1-1; 8 positions agree with TRBD1. CDR1 and CDR2 from the germline V gene are SGHVS and FNYEAQ. Unmatched junction bases numbered 7, after V lost 9 bases and J lost 4 bases. This CDR3 region has 13 residues. The CDR3 DNA reads as TGTGCCAGTCGACAGGGGTTGGCCACTGAAGCTTTCTTT. Translated, it gives CASRQGLATEAFF.

This clone was recorded at least ten times. The chain combines TRBV4-1 with TRBJ2-1; 8 bases are shared with TRBD1. Germline values: CDR1 MGHRA, CDR2 YSYEKL. There are 16 residues in the CDR3. V gave up 4 bases and J gave up 4 bases; unmatched junction bases: 9. The CDR3 loop is CASSPLEGTGYNEQFF. Here the CDR3 DNA reads TGCGCCAGCAGCCCCTTGGAAGGGACAGGTTACAATGAGCAGTTCTTC.

V and J are TRBV19 and TRBJ2-6, with D unclear. The V end lost 5 bases, the J end lost 1 base, and 12 bases lay between the germline ends. CDR1 LNHDA and CDR2 SQIVND come from the germline V gene (reference sequence). The CDR3 totals 16 residues. In DNA, the CDR3 is TGTGCCAGTAGTCCACTCGACCGTTCTGGGGCCAACGTCCTGACTTTC. Its protein product is CASSPLDRSGANVLTF.

The chain carries TRBV18 and TRBJ1-4; unclear D gene. Deletions cut 2 bases from V and 8 bases from J, with 12 bases between. The length of the CDR3 is 14 residues. Germline lookup yields CDR1 KGHSH and CDR2 LQKENI. In nucleotides, the CDR3 is TGTGCCAGCTCACCAGGCGGGCTCGTCGAAAAACTGTTTTTT. This translates into CASSPGGLVEKLFF.

CDR3 sequence (DNA): TGTGCCAGCAGCTCCACCGTCTTTAGTGTGGGAGGGAGCACAGATACGCAGTATTTT. Residues: CASSSTVFSVGGSTDTQYF. This chain connects TRBV7-9 to TRBJ2-3; 7 bases fit TRBD2. V shed 4 bases, J shed 0 bases, and the junction held 16 bases outside the gene matches. CDR1 and CDR2 from the germline V gene are SEHNR and FQNEAQ (reference sequence). This CDR3 comprises 19 residues.

The CDR3 protein is CASSPTGTDEKLFF. CDR3 DNA sequence: TGCGCCAGCAGCCCGACAGGGACGGATGAAAAACTGTTTTTT. The chain links TRBV4-1 to TRBJ1-4; 7 bases are a match to TRBD1. In germline, CDR1 is MGHRA, CDR2 YSYEKL. This CDR3 comprises 14 residues. J gave up 6 bases and V 4 bases, and 5 bases lay outside the gene matches.